The clone carrying this T cell receptor (beta chain) was seen only once. Its antigen is unidentified. The data are from a study of blood T cells in healthy people across ages. Germline assignment: CDR1 DFQATT and CDR2 SNEGSKA (reference sequence). Trimming cost V 7 bases and J 4 bases; bases outside gene matches: 6. This CDR3 has 14 residues. It was with a sample-barcoded 5' primer and a J-beta primer mix that a second PCR of about 7 to 12 cycles was run. Each of the samples gave a minimum of 2.5 million paired-end reads that contained CDR3. MiXCR, run by TCRdb on the 5' RACE reads, gives a single entry per CDR3 protein. The sample shows around 670,000 distinct CDR3 sequences, about 28% of them seen only once. General study points: Investigators treated diversity estimates from one million T cells as underestimates.

The TCR was taken from a woman older than 75 in good health. Material for sequencing was blood. The chain links TRBV20-1 to TRBJ2-7, with 14 bases that match TRBD2. The CDR3 sequence: CSVRTSGGKYEQYF. The CDR3 DNA is TGCAGTGTCCGGACTAGCGGGGGGAAGTACGAGCAGTACTTC.